The 29 T cell receptor beta chains given below trace back to one sample, sequenced in a study of T cells after yellow fever vaccination (dated by TCRdb to between 2019 and 2020). The sample's treatment or condition label is to be understood as: live attenuated yellow fever vaccine strain. The receptor library was made with 5' RACE. Sequencing was performed on an Illumina HiSeq 2500. TCRdb reanalyzed the raw reads on its own, using fastp at Q25 for trimming and MiXCR for clone calling, and kept in-frame beta chains. Rows with a matching CDR3 protein are joined into one entry that keeps the most common DNA and genes. The sample profile shows about 510,000 distinct CDR3 sequences; around a fifth of them were found once. Roughly a sixth of the sample rests with the top ten. The sample consisted of PBMCs, taken 21 days after the first yellow fever vaccination. The origin of the receptors is a man between 18 and 35 years old who received the YFV17D yellow fever vaccine.

This sequence joins TRBV4-3 and TRBJ1-6; tentatively, D is TRBD1 (5 bases). The CDR3 covers 16 residues. Looked up from germline, CDR1 is LGHNA and CDR2 is YSLEER. The V end lost 1 base, the J end lost 7 bases, and 14 bases lay between the germline ends. The CDR3 here is CASSQGGGNLNSPLHF. CDR3 sequence (DNA): TGCGCCAGCAGCCAAGGCGGGGGGAACCTAAATTCACCCCTCCACTTT.

This clonotype has more than one count but fewer than ten. This rearrangement joins TRBV7-8 to TRBJ1-1, with unresolved D. V was trimmed by 8 bases and J by 1 base, leaving 11 bases between them. This CDR3 comprises 13 residues. CDR1 is SGHVS and CDR2 is FQNEAQ in the germline V gene. CDR3 loop: CASGYSPNTEAFF. The CDR3 DNA is TGTGCCAGCGGCTACTCCCCGAACACTGAAGCTTTCTTT. Using reference TRBV7-8 and TRBJ1-1 for the parts outside the CDR3, the full variable domain is GAGVSQSPRYKVAKRGQDVALRCDPISGHVSLFWYQQALGQGPEFLTYFQNEAQLDKSGLPSDRFFAERPEGSVSTLKIQRTQQEDSAVYLCASGYSPNTEAFFGQGTRLTVV.

The gene calls are TRBV9 and TRBJ1-2; D is uncertain. The CDR3 has 12 residues. V was shortened by 6 bases and J by 4 bases, with 10 bases between the two germline ends. In germline, CDR1 is SGDLS, CDR2 YYNGEE. This CDR3 reads CASNRHLYGYTF. The CDR3 nucleotides read TGTGCCAGCAACCGACATCTCTATGGCTACACCTTC.

The chain couples TRBV9 to TRBJ2-1; D is possibly TRBD1 or TRBD2 (5 bases each). The CDR3 sequence is 13 residues long. Germline loops: CDR1 SGDLS, CDR2 YYNGEE. Trimming removed 0 bases at V and 9 bases at J, with 10 bases between. The CDR3 DNA follows: TGTGCCAGCAGCGTAGGGGGGTCAAGTGAGCAGTTCTTC. Translating gives CASSVGGSSEQFF.

This clonotype appeared many times. The chain recombines TRBV18 with TRBJ1-5, with D maybe TRBD1 (5 bases). Trimming left V 3 bases short and J 6 bases short, with 9 bases between. From germline, CDR1 is KGHSH and CDR2 LQKENI. The CDR3 totals 13 residues. The CDR3 sequence: CASSPGGGQPQHF. In DNA, the CDR3 is TGTGCCAGCTCACCGGGGGGGGGTCAGCCCCAGCATTTT.

CDR3 sequence: CASSVSGGAKETQYF. The DNA of the CDR3 is TGTGCCAGCAGCGTAAGCGGGGGGGCCAAGGAGACCCAGTACTTC. The chain couples TRBV7-2 to TRBJ2-5; 10 bases match TRBD2. The CDR3 covers 15 residues. The V gene's germline CDR1 is SGHTA and CDR2 FQGNSA. V lost 5 bases, J lost 5 bases, and 8 bases stayed unmatched.

The chain has TRBV20-1 and TRBJ2-1, with D tentatively TRBD2 (5 bases). Trimming left V 2 bases short and J 4 bases short, with 15 bases between. The CDR3 extends over 15 amino acids. The germline V gene has CDR1 DFQATT and CDR2 SNEGSKA (reference sequence). The CDR3 nucleotides read TGCAGTGCTAGACCATTTGGAGGTCGGTACAATGAGCAGTTCTTC. Translated: CSARPFGGRYNEQFF.

This chain connects TRBV9 to TRBJ1-6; TRBD1 is a possible D gene (6 bases). Trimming left V 3 bases short and J 8 bases short, with 12 bases between. Germline CDR1 and CDR2: SGDLS and YYNGEE. CDR3 length equals 14 residues. The CDR3 loop reads CASSEQGQDSPLHF. DNA for the CDR3: TGTGCCAGCAGCGAACAGGGCCAGGATTCACCCCTCCACTTT.

The genes are TRBV7-8 and TRBJ2-7, with D unclear. Germline values: CDR1 SGHVS, CDR2 FQNEAQ. CDR3 length: 14 amino acids. The V gene lost 1 base and the J gene lost 4 bases, with 11 bases spanning the gap. The CDR3 loop reads CASSLGSRMYEQYV. As DNA, the CDR3 is TGTGCCAGCAGCTTAGGTTCGCGGATGTACGAGCAGTACGTC.

The V call is TRBV6-5, the J call TRBJ1-1, with a tentative D call TRBD1 (5 bases). CDR3 length: 15 amino acids. Trimming removed 1 base at V and 1 base at J, with 10 bases between. Germline loops: CDR1 MNHEY, CDR2 SVGAGI. The CDR3 spells CASSYYGTTNTEAFF. In nucleotides, the CDR3 is TGTGCCAGCAGTTACTATGGGACTACGAACACTGAAGCTTTCTTT.

The J gene is TRBJ2-3, the V gene TRBV6-1, with D possibly being TRBD2 (6 bases). Trimming removed 6 bases at V and 0 bases at J, with 16 bases between. This CDR3 has 16 amino acids. CDR1 MNHNS and CDR2 SASEGT come from the germline V gene. The CDR3 is CASSGLEGISTDTQYF. DNA for the CDR3: TGTGCCAGCAGCGGATTGGAGGGGATTAGCACAGATACGCAGTATTTT.

This clonotype was seen a single time. This chain connects TRBV20-1 to TRBJ2-7; maybe TRBD1 (5 bases). Germline-derived CDR1 and CDR2 are DFQATT and SNEGSKA (reference sequence). V lost 2 bases to trimming and J lost 6 bases, with 11 bases between them. CDR3 length: 12 amino acids. CDR3 residues: CSARSRDAEQYV. The CDR3 region has the DNA TGCAGTGCTAGAAGCAGGGATGCCGAGCAGTACGTC.

The genes are TRBV27 and TRBJ2-5; D possibly corresponds to TRBD2 (5 bases). The ends were cut back, 8 bases at V and 5 bases at J, with 18 bases in the middle. Germline loops: CDR1 MNHEY, CDR2 SMNVEV (reference sequence). The CDR3 runs 14 residues. This CDR3 is CASGLMVGGETQYF. The CDR3 DNA reads TGTGCCAGCGGACTTATGGTCGGCGGGGAGACCCAGTACTTC.

The rearrangement uses TRBV6-5 and TRBJ2-3; tentative D call: TRBD2 (6 bases). With 7 bases removed from V and 10 bases from J, the gap between germline ends came to 15 bases. CDR1 is MNHEY and CDR2 is SVGAGI in the germline V gene. The CDR3 consists of 12 residues. CDR3 sequence reads: CASISPGLAQYF. CDR3 nucleotide sequence: TGTGCCAGCATTTCACCGGGACTGGCGCAGTATTTT.

This clonotype was recorded once. One end of the junction is discordant with germline, which a read error may explain. CDR3 DNA sequence: TGTGCCAGCCGTGAAGGCATGAACACTGAAGCTTTCTTT. Protein sequence: CASREGMNTEAFF. The chain has TRBV6-1 and TRBJ1-1; D is undetermined. The CDR3 contains 13 residues. The germline V gene has CDR1 MNHNS and CDR2 SASEGT.

The CDR3 DNA sequence: TGTGCCTGGAGTGTACTCGGGAATGGCTACACCTTC. Residues: CAWSVLGNGYTF. V gene TRBV30 combines with J gene TRBJ1-2; D is undetermined. This CDR3 has 12 residues. Deletions cut 0 bases from V and 6 bases from J, with 8 bases between. Germline loops: CDR1 GTSNPN, CDR2 SVGIG (reference sequence).

This clonotype was recorded a few times. V gene TRBV5-1 combines with J gene TRBJ1-1, with TRBD1 identical over 10 bases. CDR3 size: 20 residues. The ends lost 4 bases at V and 4 bases at J; junction bases unmatched: 22. Germline V gene sequence: CDR1 SGHRS, CDR2 YFSETQ. CDR3 nucleotide sequence: TGCGCCAGCAGCCCGGGCACATTTGTTGATACCGGGACAGGGGTCACTGAAGCTTTCTTT. This codes for CASSPGTFVDTGTGVTEAFF. Based on the CDR3 plus reference TRBV5-1 and TRBJ1-1, the full variable domain is KAGVTQTPRYLIKTRGQQVTLSCSPISGHRSVSWYQQTPGQGLQFLFEYFSETQRNKGNFPGRFSGRQFSNSRSEMNVSTLELGDSALYLCASSPGTFVDTGTGVTEAFFGQGTRLTVV.

V and J are TRBV7-2 and TRBJ1-2; D remains unclear. There are 14 residues in the CDR3. CDR1 is SGHTA, CDR2 FQGNSA, per germline. Trimming removed 6 bases at V and 0 bases at J, with 11 bases between. As DNA, the CDR3 is TGTGCCAGCAGAGCCCGCGAATCTAACTATGGCTACACCTTC. Protein sequence: CASRARESNYGYTF.

This clonotype turned up a few times. This chain connects TRBV20-1 to TRBJ2-7; D gene uncertain. This CDR3 spans 14 amino acids. Per germline, CDR1 DFQATT and CDR2 SNEGSKA (reference sequence). The V and J ends lost 0 bases and 0 bases respectively, with 9 bases between them. DNA of the CDR3: TGCAGTGCTAGAGATACGGGCACCTCCTACGAGCAGTACTTC. It encodes CSARDTGTSYEQYF.

This clonotype was observed a handful of times. The genes are TRBV20-1 and TRBJ2-3, with D perhaps given as TRBD1 or TRBD2 (5 bases each). Trimming cost V 5 bases and J 5 bases, with 14 bases left between them. The CDR3 contains 13 residues. Germline-derived CDR1 and CDR2 are DFQATT and SNEGSKA (reference sequence). CDR3 coding DNA: TGCAGTGCTTCCGGGACCCAACAAGATACGCAGTATTTT. Protein sequence: CSASGTQQDTQYF.

This clonotype was seen more than once but under ten times. The chain carries TRBV20-1 and TRBJ2-7; D gene uncertain. The length of the CDR3 is 13 residues. V lost 0 bases and J 1 base, leaving 7 bases between the germline ends. Germline V gives CDR1 DFQATT, CDR2 SNEGSKA (reference sequence). For the CDR3, the DNA is TGCAGTGCTAGAGACACTCGGTCCTACGAGCAGTACTTC. This translates into CSARDTRSYEQYF.

Within the sample, this clonotype is medium-sized. The chain combines TRBV19 with TRBJ2-1; 8 bases align to TRBD2. Per germline, CDR1 LNHDA and CDR2 SQIVND (reference sequence). The V segment lost 2 bases and the J segment 6 bases; nucleotides outside the gene matches: 6. CDR3 length: 15 amino acids. The CDR3 region is CASSILTSEVNEQFF. The CDR3, as DNA: TGTGCCAGTAGTATACTGACTAGCGAAGTCAATGAGCAGTTCTTC.

The chain links TRBV2 to TRBJ1-2, with 8 nucleotides matching TRBD1. The CDR3 is 12 residues long. V was pared by 7 bases and J by 4 bases, with 2 bases of the junction left unmatched. Germline CDR1 and CDR2: SNHLY and FYNNEI. CDR3 coding DNA: TGTGCCAGCACGGGACAGGTCTATGGCTACACCTTC. As protein: CASTGQVYGYTF.

V and J are TRBV9 and TRBJ1-6; D remains unclear. Trimming pared 3 bases from V and 10 bases from J, leaving 11 bases between. Germline V gene lookup returns CDR1 SGDLS and CDR2 YYNGEE. The CDR3 contains 13 residues. CDR3 residues: CASSGPRQSPLHF. In DNA, the CDR3 is TGTGCCAGCAGCGGACCCCGTCAATCACCCCTCCACTTT.

In its sample, this clonotype was seen a few times. The chain has TRBV5-1 and TRBJ1-5, with D uncertain. Germline loops: CDR1 SGHRS, CDR2 YFSETQ. V was cut by 4 bases and J by 5 bases, with 22 bases left in between. This CDR3 spans 17 amino acids. CDR3 region: CASSPDPRVSPHQPQHF. The CDR3 DNA is TGCGCCAGCAGCCCCGATCCGAGGGTTTCCCCTCATCAGCCCCAGCATTTT.

The genes are TRBV27 and TRBJ1-1, with a weak D call TRBD1 (6 bases). The germline V and J ends were trimmed by 6 bases and 0 bases, with 20 bases remaining between them. CDR3 length equals 17 residues. The germline V gene has CDR1 MNHEY and CDR2 SMNVEV (reference sequence). CDR3 sequence (DNA): TGTGCCAGCAGATCCCAGTCGATCGACAGGATGAACACTGAAGCTTTCTTT. As protein: CASRSQSIDRMNTEAFF.

There are a few counts of this clonotype. V gene TRBV6-5 combines with J gene TRBJ2-5; D is undetermined. The CDR3 runs 14 residues. V gave up 0 bases and J gave up 5 bases, with 10 bases separating them. Germline V gene data show CDR1 as MNHEY and CDR2 as SVGAGI. As DNA, the CDR3 is TGTGCCAGCAGTTACTCCGGCCCAACGGAGACCCAGTACTTC. Translated: CASSYSGPTETQYF.

Only a few counts were recorded for this clonotype. Sequence at one end of the junction differs from germline and may be a read error. This chain joins TRBV5-1 and TRBJ1-4; possible D gene TRBD1, 5 bases. The CDR3 is 13 residues long. The germline V gene encodes CDR1 SGHRS and CDR2 YFSETQ. The CDR3 protein is CASSLGENEKLFF. CDR3 nucleotide sequence: TGTGCCAGCAGCTTGGGGGAGAATGAAAAACTGTTTTTT.

This clonotype was counted only a few times. This sequence joins TRBV6-2 or TRBV6-3 and TRBJ1-2; D might be TRBD1 (6 bases). V lost 6 bases, J lost 7 bases, and 18 bases lay in between. CDR1 is MNHEY, CDR2 SVGEGT, per germline. The CDR3 runs to 14 residues. The CDR3 coding sequence is TGTGCCAGCAGCCTTGGACAGTTCAGAGTTGGCTACACCTTC. Translation: CASSLGQFRVGYTF.